This record looks at one TCR beta chain sequence and its context. Deletions cut 0 bases from V and 5 bases from J, with 15 bases between. Germline CDR1 LGHNA, CDR2 YSLEER. The CDR3 runs 16 residues. The sample belongs to a study of blood T cell repertoires in COVID-19. Study information: Researchers got acute and convalescent COVID-19 samples from the United States, Italy and Spain.

Sequencing was performed with immunoSEQ multiplex PCR; in TCRdb, only in-frame clones are kept and a portion is missing. The sample contains about 210,000 clones, about 91% of which appear only once. This TCR derives from a man aged 18 to 35 with acute COVID-19. Sequenced: PBMCs or T cells enriched from blood (not recorded which). This rearrangement joins TRBV4-3 to TRBJ2-3; maybe TRBD2 (6 bases). The CDR3 nucleotides are TGCGCCAGCAGCCAAGATCTTCCTAGCGAGCTAGATACGCAGTATTTT. Protein product: CASSQDLPSELDTQYF.